Sequencing of this T cell receptor beta chain was carried out in a study of shared T cell receptors in the human thymus. This CDR3 has 14 amino acids. V dropped 2 bases and J dropped 1 base, with 8 bases sitting between them. CDR1 and CDR2 from the germline V gene are KGHSY and FQNENV. Using immunoSEQ multiplex PCR, the repertoire was profiled, and TCRdb retains in-frame clones only, with some absent. The sample carries under 850,000 clones, approximately 87% recorded once. The same data also went into a second study, on human thymus T cells. That source notes: Thymic and blood repertoires appeared to display a bias in their usage of V and J genes.

The sequence derives from a boy younger than two with a congenital heart defect. Material for sequencing was thymocytes. This chain links TRBV16 with TRBJ1-2; no definite D call. The CDR3: CASSQTGSNYGYTF. CDR3 coding DNA: TGTGCCAGCAGCCAAACGGGGAGTAACTATGGCTACACCTTC.